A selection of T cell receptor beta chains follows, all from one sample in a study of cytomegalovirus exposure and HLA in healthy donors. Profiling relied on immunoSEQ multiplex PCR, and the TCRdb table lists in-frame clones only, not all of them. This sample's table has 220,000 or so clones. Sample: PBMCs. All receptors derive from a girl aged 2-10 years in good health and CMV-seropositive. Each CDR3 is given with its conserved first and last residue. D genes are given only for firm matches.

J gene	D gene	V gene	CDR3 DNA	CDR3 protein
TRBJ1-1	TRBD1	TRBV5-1	TGCGCCAGCAGCCCGACAGGGGCGAATAAGAACACTGAAGCTTTCTTT	CASSPTGANKNTEAFF
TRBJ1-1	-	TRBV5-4	TGTGCCAGCAGCTGGTCCACGGGCACTGAAGCTTTCTTT	CASSWSTGTEAFF
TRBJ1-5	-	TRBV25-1	TGTGCCAGCAGTACAACAGGGAGCAATCAGCCCCAGCATTTT	CASSTTGSNQPQHF
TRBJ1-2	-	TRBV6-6	TGTGCCAGCAGTTCACTCACAGTGGGCAACTATGGCTACACCTTC	CASSSLTVGNYGYTF
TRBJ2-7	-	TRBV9	TGTGCCAGCAGCTTGCGGGACGGCGGGTCCGAGCAGTACTTC	CASSLRDGGSEQYF
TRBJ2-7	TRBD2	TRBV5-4	TGTGCCAGCAGCTTGGAGTCGGCGGGAGGGACCTACGAGCAGTACTTC	CASSLESAGGTYEQYF
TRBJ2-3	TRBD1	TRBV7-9	TGTGCCAGCAGCCCCCAGGGGGCACTTGGGGATACGCAGTATTTT	CASSPQGALGDTQYF
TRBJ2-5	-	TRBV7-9	TGTGCCAGCAGCTTAAGGATGCTGCAGGGCCGGGAGACCCAGTACTTC	CASSLRMLQGRETQYF
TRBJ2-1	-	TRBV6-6	TGTGCCAGCAGCCGATTCAGGGGTGGGATGGTCAATGAGCAGTTCTTC	CASSRFRGGMVNEQFF
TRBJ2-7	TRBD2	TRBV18	TGTGCCAGCTCACCGACCGGGACTAGGTACTACGAGCAGTACTTC	CASSPTGTRYYEQYF
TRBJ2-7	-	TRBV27	TGTGCCAGCAGTTTGGTGGGAGTTAACAGCTACGAGCAGTACTTC	CASSLVGVNSYEQYF
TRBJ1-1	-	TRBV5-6	TGTGCCAGCAACGACCAGGGGCTGAGGGCTGAAGCTTTCTTT	CASNDQGLRAEAFF
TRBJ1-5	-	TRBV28	TGTGCCAGCAGTTTTCCGGTAGGCTGGAGAGAGAATAGCAATCAGCCCCAGCATTTT	CASSFPVGWRENSNQPQHF
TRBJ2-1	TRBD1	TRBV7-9	TGTGCCAGCAGGCGACAGGGGACTTACAATGAGCAGTTCTTC	CASRRQGTYNEQFF
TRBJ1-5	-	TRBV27	TGTGCCAGCAGTTTAGGAACGGGTTTCTATCAGCCCCAGCATTTT	CASSLGTGFYQPQHF
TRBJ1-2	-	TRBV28	TGTGCCAGCACGATGTTGAGGGGGAACTATGGCTACACCTTC	CASTMLRGNYGYTF